This T cell receptor beta chain originates from a study of shared clonotypes between healthy human individuals. Study-wide context: Each donor had three CD4 naive, three CD4 memory, two CD8 naive and one CD8 memory plate. Study observations and caveats: The study drew on few donors, limiting represented genetic and exposure-history diversity.

TCRdb's copy holds only in-frame clones and misses some; the assay was immunoSEQ multiplex PCR. In the table there are 1.6 million or so clones, approximately 98.5% of which are singletons. Germline V CDR1 and CDR2: SEHNR, FQNEAQ (reference sequence). This CDR3 contains 14 residues. V lost 1 base and J 0 bases, leaving 6 bases between the germline ends. Note on this clone: What it binds is not known.

The gene calls are TRBV7-9 and TRBJ1-1; D remains ambiguous. The origin of this receptor is a man aged 25 to 45 in good health. The sample taken for sequencing was naive CD4+ T cells sorted from blood. The sample's subset: CD45RA+ positively selected. CDR3 region: CASSLGDVNTEAFF. DNA for the CDR3: TGTGCCAGCAGCTTAGGTGATGTGAACACTGAAGCTTTCTTT.